This TCR beta chain was profiled in a study of shared clonotypes between healthy human individuals. CDR1 SGHDN and CDR2 FVKESK come from the germline V gene. CDR3 length: 13 amino acids. The V and J ends lost 7 bases and 5 bases respectively, with 9 bases between them. TCRdb keeps only in-frame clones here, not all; method: immunoSEQ multiplex PCR. The data show around 1.5 million clones, approximately 98% seen once. The source material was naive CD4+ T cells sorted from blood. As to subset: CD45RA+ positively selected. The TCR comes from a man aged 30-40 years in good health. The chain couples TRBV14 to TRBJ2-6; D is unresolved. CDR3 protein: CASTTPWANVLTF. The CDR3 DNA is TGTGCCAGCACCACCCCCTGGGCCAACGTCCTGACTTTC.